The next 8 T cell receptor beta chains were all read from a single sample in a study of blood T cell repertoires in COVID-19. Some clones are missing from TCRdb's copy, which holds only in-frame ones; the method was immunoSEQ multiplex PCR. The table lists about 180,000 clones, about 91% of them singletons, with about 2.2% in the top ten. The sequenced sample was PBMCs or T cells enriched from blood (not recorded which). The receptors originated from a woman aged 40 to 55 with acute COVID-19.

This clone was picked up one time. V usage is TRBV18 and J usage is TRBJ1-6; 9 nucleotides line up with TRBD1. Losses at the gene ends were 4 bases for V and 6 bases for J; bases not matched to a gene: 1. The CDR3 contains 14 residues. Germline assignment: CDR1 KGHSH and CDR2 LQKENI. CDR3 coding DNA: TGTGCCAGCTCACAGGACAGGGGTAATTCACCCCTCCACTTT. The encoded protein is CASSQDRGNSPLHF.

The V gene is TRBV27, the J gene TRBJ1-2; the match to TRBD1 covers 9 bases. Trimming at V came to 5 bases and at J to 3 bases, leaving 7 bases not matched to a gene. This CDR3 is built from 15 residues. CDR1 MNHEY and CDR2 SMNVEV come from the germline V gene (reference sequence). Here the CDR3 DNA reads TGTGCCAGCAGTACACACCGACAGGGGGACTATGGCTACACCTTC. It specifies CASSTHRQGDYGYTF.

V is TRBV7-9 and J is TRBJ2-3; D gene unclear. Trimming pared 3 bases from V and 2 bases from J, leaving 6 bases between. This CDR3 has 13 amino acids. Germline CDR1 and CDR2: SEHNR and FQNEAQ (reference sequence). The CDR3 reads CASSFDSTDTQYF. DNA of the CDR3: TGTGCCAGCAGCTTTGACTCCACAGATACGCAGTATTTT.

J is TRBJ2-7 and V is TRBV4-1; 10 bases line up with TRBD1. Trimming took 5 bases from V and 4 from J; bases not matched to a gene: 5. CDR1 is MGHRA and CDR2 is YSYEKL in the germline V gene. CDR3 length: 14 amino acids. This chain's CDR3 is CASSSRTGGYEQYF. Here the CDR3 DNA reads TGCGCCAGCAGCTCCAGGACAGGGGGGTACGAGCAGTACTTC.

V usage is TRBV6-5 and J usage is TRBJ2-7; perhaps TRBD1 as D (6 bases). The CDR3 spans 11 residues. Trimming left V 8 bases short and J 5 bases short, with 10 bases between. CDR1 and CDR2 (germline): MNHEY, SVGAGI. Here the CDR3 DNA reads TGTGCCAGCGGCAGGGGTGACGAGCAGTACTTC. It codes for CASGRGDEQYF.

This chain uses TRBV5-4 with TRBJ2-3, with TRBD1 matching 9 bases. With V trimmed by 0 bases and J by 4 bases, 0 bases remained unmatched. Germline CDR1 SGHNT, CDR2 YYREEE (reference sequence). This CDR3 contains 14 residues. In nucleotides, the CDR3 is TGTGCCAGCAGCTTGGGACAGGGGGCAGATACGCAGTATTTT. Translating gives CASSLGQGADTQYF.

This chain connects TRBV28 to TRBJ1-2; possible D gene TRBD1, 5 bases. Germline CDR1 MDHEN, CDR2 SYDVKM. The CDR3 loop spans 11 amino acids. Trimming took 9 bases from V and 5 from J, leaving 10 bases between them. CDR3 loop: CASGPGYGYTF. The CDR3 DNA reads as TGTGCCAGTGGCCCAGGGTATGGCTACACCTTC.

This clone was counted a few times. The genes are TRBV4-3 and TRBJ1-1, with 8 bases fitting TRBD1. The V and J ends lost 4 bases and 1 base, in that order; junction bases with no gene match: 5. This CDR3 is built from 15 residues. Germline V gives CDR1 LGHNA, CDR2 YSLEER. CDR3 DNA sequence: TGCGCCAGCAGCCCCTGGACAGGGACGAACACTGAAGCTTTCTTT. Its translation is CASSPWTGTNTEAFF.